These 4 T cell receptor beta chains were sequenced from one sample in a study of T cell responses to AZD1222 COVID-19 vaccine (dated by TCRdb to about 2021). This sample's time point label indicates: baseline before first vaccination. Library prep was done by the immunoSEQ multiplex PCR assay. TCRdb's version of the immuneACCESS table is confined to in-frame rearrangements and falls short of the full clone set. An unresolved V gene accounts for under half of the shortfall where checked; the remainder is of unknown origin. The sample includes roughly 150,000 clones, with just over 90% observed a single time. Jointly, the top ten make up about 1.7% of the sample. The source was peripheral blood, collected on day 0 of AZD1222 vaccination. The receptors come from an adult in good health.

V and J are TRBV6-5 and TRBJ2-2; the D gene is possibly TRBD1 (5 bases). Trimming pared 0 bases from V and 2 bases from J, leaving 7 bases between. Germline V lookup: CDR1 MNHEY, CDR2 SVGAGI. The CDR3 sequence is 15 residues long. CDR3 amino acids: CASSYSQGNTGELFF. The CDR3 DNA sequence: TGTGCCAGCAGTTACTCCCAGGGAAACACCGGGGAGCTGTTTTTT.

DNA for the CDR3: TGTGCCAGCAGTCCGAACCCGGGAAAAAGCAATGAGCAGTTCTTC. This codes for CASSPNPGKSNEQFF. The chain employs TRBV6-5 and TRBJ2-1; TRBD2 is a possible D gene (5 bases). V shed 5 bases and J shed 6 bases, with 17 bases lying between them. The CDR3 consists of 15 residues. Germline CDR1 reads MNHEY; CDR2 reads SVGAGI.

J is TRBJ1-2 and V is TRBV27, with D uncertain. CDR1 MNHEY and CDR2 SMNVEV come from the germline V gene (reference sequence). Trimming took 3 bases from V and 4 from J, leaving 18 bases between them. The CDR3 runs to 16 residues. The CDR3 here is CASSFGGAGPTYGYTF. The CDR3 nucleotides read TGTGCCAGCAGTTTCGGAGGCGCAGGCCCAACCTATGGCTACACCTTC.

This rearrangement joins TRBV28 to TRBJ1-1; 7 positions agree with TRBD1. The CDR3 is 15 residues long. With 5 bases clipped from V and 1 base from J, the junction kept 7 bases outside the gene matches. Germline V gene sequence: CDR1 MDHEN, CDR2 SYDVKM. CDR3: CASSPYRQGNTEAFF. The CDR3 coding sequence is TGTGCCAGCAGTCCCTACCGACAGGGGAACACTGAAGCTTTCTTT.